The 5 T cell receptor beta chains presented below share a single source sample, sequenced in a study of blood T cells in healthy people across ages. The authors ran a second PCR of 7 to 11 cycles using a sample-barcoded 5' primer and a J-beta primer mix. TCRdb processed the 5' RACE reads anew with MiXCR; each CDR3 protein has one entry. Of 650,000 to 900,000 distinct CDR3 sequences in the sample, about 62% were seen once. Sequenced sample: blood. These receptors were obtained from a man aged 25-45 years in good health.

This clonotype turned up a few times. The V gene is TRBV10-3, the J gene TRBJ1-6; maybe TRBD1 (5 bases). CDR1 and CDR2 (germline): ENHRY, SYGVKD. The CDR3 runs to 15 residues. V lost 9 bases, J lost 5 bases, and 17 bases lay in between. The CDR3 region is CAIRVGGRDNSPLHF. The CDR3 DNA sequence: TGTGCCATTCGTGTTGGGGGACGGGATAATTCACCCCTCCACTTT.

This chain uses TRBV6-2 or TRBV6-3 with TRBJ2-1; 12 nucleotides line up with TRBD2. This CDR3 is built from 15 residues. Germline-derived CDR1 and CDR2 are MNHEY and SVGEGT. Unmatched junction bases numbered 11, after V lost 5 bases and J lost 12 bases. CDR3 sequence: CASSQLAGGRYGQFF. The CDR3 nucleotides are TGTGCCAGCAGTCAGCTAGCGGGGGGGCGGTATGGGCAGTTCTTC.

V and J are TRBV7-9 and TRBJ1-5; 7 bases are shared with TRBD1. The CDR3 totals 14 residues. Trimming cost V 5 bases and J 3 bases; bases outside gene matches: 4. Germline CDR1 and CDR2: SEHNR and FQNEAQ (reference sequence). The CDR3 sequence is CASSLTGINQPQHF. In DNA form, the CDR3 reads TGTGCCAGCAGCCTGACAGGGATCAATCAGCCCCAGCATTTT.

Notes on this clonotype: The junction shows a germline mismatch at one end, possibly a read error. This chain connects TRBV9 to TRBJ1-5; weak D call: TRBD1 (6 bases). Germline V gene sequence: CDR1 SGDLS, CDR2 YYNGEE. The CDR3 is made up of 15 amino acids. CDR3 in DNA: TGTGCTAGCAACGGGGGGGCGCAAAGCAATCAGCCCCAGCATTTT. This sequence encodes CASNGGAQSNQPQHF.

Worth noting for this clonotype: The DNA is left out, because the CDR3 cannot be placed on it with certainty; the CDR3 is given as TCRdb lists it. The rearrangement uses TRBV4-2 and TRBJ2-1. Germline V lookup: CDR1 LGHNA, CDR2 YNFKEQ. The CDR3 comprises 16 residues, both ends counted. CDR3 in amino acids: CASSQVAGGTYSEQFF.